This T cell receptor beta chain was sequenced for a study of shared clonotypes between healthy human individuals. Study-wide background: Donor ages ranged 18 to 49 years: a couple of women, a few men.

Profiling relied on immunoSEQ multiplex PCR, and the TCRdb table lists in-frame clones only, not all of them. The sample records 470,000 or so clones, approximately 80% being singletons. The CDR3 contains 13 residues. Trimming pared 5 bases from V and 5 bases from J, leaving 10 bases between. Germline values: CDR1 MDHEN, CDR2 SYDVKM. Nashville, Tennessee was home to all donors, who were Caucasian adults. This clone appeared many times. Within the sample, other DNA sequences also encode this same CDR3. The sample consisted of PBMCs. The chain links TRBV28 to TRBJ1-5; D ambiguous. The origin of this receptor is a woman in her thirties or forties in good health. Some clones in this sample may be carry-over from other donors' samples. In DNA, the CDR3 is TGTGCCAGCAGTGCCTTTGGGGATCAGCCCCAGCATTTT. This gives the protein CASSAFGDQPQHF.